Each of the 5 T cell receptor beta chains below was sequenced from the same sample in a study of Graves' ophthalmopathy and Graves' hyperthyroidism. RNA transcripts served as template for amplifying TCR beta CDR3 sequences. Second-round multiplex PCR followed a first-round RT-PCR using HTBI primers. TCRdb called the multiplex PCR reads again in MiXCR, with one record for every CDR3 protein. The table lists roughly 1.1 million distinct CDR3 sequences, about 40% of them singletons. The specimen sequenced was peripheral blood or thyroid tissue (not recorded which). The origin of the receptors is an adult man with Graves' hyperthyroidism.

In DNA form, the CDR3 reads TGCGCCAGCAGCTTGGCAGGGGGAGCAGTGGCCCTCCACTTT. This gives the protein CASSLAGGAVALHF. The V gene is TRBV5-1, the J gene TRBJ1-6, with TRBD1 matching 7 bases. The CDR3 has 14 residues. Trimming cost V 0 bases and J 14 bases; bases outside gene matches: 8. Germline values: CDR1 SGHRS, CDR2 YFSETQ.

This chain joins TRBV10-2 and TRBJ2-7; TRBD2 matches 9 bases. Germline CDR1 and CDR2: WSHSY and SAAADI. The V segment lost 4 bases and the J segment 3 bases; nucleotides outside the gene matches: 7. CDR3 length equals 15 residues. CDR3 sequence: CASSAGLAKIYEQYF. The CDR3 coding sequence is TGCGCCAGCAGTGCCGGACTAGCGAAAATCTACGAGCAGTACTTC.

The chain carries TRBV28 and TRBJ1-2; D uncertain. V was trimmed by 2 bases and J by 4 bases, leaving 14 bases between them. The germline gives CDR1 MDHEN, CDR2 SYDVKM. The CDR3 totals 15 residues. The CDR3 coding sequence is TGTGCCAGCAGTTTACGAACCTTCCGGTTCTATGGCTACACCTTC. It encodes CASSLRTFRFYGYTF.

This clonotype was seen at least ten times. CDR3 nucleotides: TGCGCCAGCAGTGAGGGCGGAATAAATCAGCCCCAGCATTTT. Its protein is CASSEGGINQPQHF. This sequence joins TRBV10-2 and TRBJ1-5; D unclear. Germline CDR1 is WSHSY and CDR2 is SAAADI. Between the trimmed V and J ends, which lost 2 bases and 4 bases, there was a span of 9 bases. The CDR3 runs to 14 residues.

Ten or more counts support this clonotype. CDR3 residues: CASREGQGLQETQYF. The CDR3 DNA follows: TGTGCCAGCAGGGAGGGACAGGGACTACAAGAGACCCAGTACTTC. The V and J genes are TRBV14 and TRBJ2-5, with 9 bases matching TRBD1. J was trimmed by 2 bases and V by 6 bases; bases with no gene match: 7. Per germline, CDR1 SGHDN and CDR2 FVKESK. The CDR3 is 15 amino acids.